There are many counts of the clone carrying this T cell receptor (beta chain). No antigen is known for it. Deletions cut 3 bases from V and 7 bases from J, with 9 bases between. The CDR3 spans 12 residues. Germline-derived CDR1 and CDR2 are MDHEN and SYDVKM. Arm-PCR of CDR3 regions with iRepertoire HTBI primers generated TCR beta libraries. A single record per CDR3 protein comes from TCRdb applying MiXCR to the multiplex PCR reads. The sample lists under 500,000 distinct CDR3 sequences; around 20% were seen once. These data originate in a study of regulatory T cells in long-lasting Graves disease. Study-wide background: More than 5 years of antithyroid drugs with positive TSH receptor antibodies defined persistent Graves' disease.

Time point in this sample: persistent/refractory GD, antithyroid drugs over 5 years with positive TRAb. RNA from PBMCs was the source of the TCR library. By American Thyroid Association guidelines, Graves' disease was diagnosed in the cohort. A roughly 10-milliliter sample of peripheral blood was drawn into EDTA tubes. The study's findings and limits: There was favoring of TRBV28, TRBJ1-2 and TRBJ2-5 in persistent disease.

The TCR was taken from a female donor with Graves disease. The sample in question was peripheral blood mononuclear cells (PBMCs), obtained when the disease was refractory, from a patient treated with antithyroid drugs. The chain uses TRBV28 and TRBJ1-1; no clear D gene. The CDR3 protein is CASSLRVFEAFF. The CDR3 DNA is TGTGCCAGCAGTTTGCGGGTATTTGAAGCTTTCTTT.